The sequence of this T cell receptor (beta chain) was determined in a study of blood T cell repertoires in COVID-19 (dated by TCRdb to 2020 to 2021). About the full investigation: Samples covering the acute and convalescent phases of COVID-19 were provided by collaborators in the United States, Italy and Spain. Samples came from the ongoing ImmuneRACE study (first 160 participants) plus 1,254 subjects from 6 global collaborators. A freely available public database, intended as a resource for researchers studying the immune response to SARS-CoV-2, is where the repertoires were released. A de-identified subject ID, COVID-19 status, age in years and sex were almost always included in the sample metadata. Subjects who had been exposed to COVID-19, were actively infected with it, or had recovered from it provided the deeply sampled blood TCRbeta repertoires that made up the dataset. The material from the prospective study consisted of cDNA or gDNA derived from T cells, B-cell-depleted T cells, or PBMCs. Where HLA class I and class II types were available, the types were taken from metadata supplied by the sample provider, not from assay-based typing. Study-level results and caveats: How much clinical and demographic metadata was included differed by source and by participant, and the metadata was provided uncurated.

TCRbeta CDR3 regions were amplified from genomic DNA using the immunoSEQ Assay, a bias-controlled multiplex PCR. As for how the authors treated the data: Nucleated cell counts per sample were estimated from amplification of reference gene primers within the assay. To quantify the absolute abundance of each unique TCRbeta CDR3 rearrangement, sequence reads were collapsed and filtered. For each sample, productive Simpson clonality was calculated by taking the square root of Simpson's diversity index across productive rearrangements. As stored in TCRdb, this immuneACCESS dataset retains in-frame rearrangements with V and J assigned. A fraction of the clones does not appear; measured against another copy, unresolved V genes explain less than half of the discrepancy, and the remainder lacks a known reason. V and J calls plus clone size are reproduced from that table; the DNA served to infer D and trimming. In this sample the table shows about 250,000 clones, roughly 88% of which occur a single time. The ten biggest clones cover 5.5% to 6.5% of the sample.

V sheds 2 bases and J sheds 0 bases, leaving 7 bases between their ends. The CDR3 sequence holds 14 residues, the cysteine and phenylalanine included. Only the CDR3 portion is preserved as DNA: 42 bases, with reading frame beginning at the first base. Sequences LGHNT (CDR1) and FRNRAP (CDR2) are obtained from the germline V gene. At one collaborating source in Seattle, patients were enrolled during active infection and were followed longitudinally through the course of disease. Collaborating institutions collected whole blood in K2EDTA tubes following their own protocols. For TCRbeta analysis, collaborators shipped samples as frozen whole blood, isolated PBMCs, or DNA extracted from either of those sample types. This clone was counted only a few times. Its cognate antigen has yet to be identified. Base qualities are missing; no much larger clone stands one base away.

This TCR was recovered from a woman aged 80 or over with COVID-19, enrolled during active disease. The V and J segments used are TRBV12-5 and TRBJ1-1; there is no confident call for the D gene. The sequenced sample consisted of peripheral blood. The DNA sequence is as follows: TGTGCTAGTGGTTTGTCCGGGTTGAACACTGAAGCTTTCTTT. Translated, it reads CASGLSGLNTEAFF.